The entry below gives a single T cell receptor (beta chain) sequence along with its context. Per the original methods: Researchers report that nucleated cell counts were estimated from reference gene primer amplification. The repertoire was sequenced with immunoSEQ multiplex PCR; TCRdb's copy has only in-frame clones and lacks some. That table furnishes V, J and clone size, whereas the DNA furnished D and trimming. The data contain 150,000 to 160,000 clones, 80% to 90% of them seen just once; the ten biggest clones take up roughly 15%. This sample was included in a study of blood T cell repertoires in COVID-19. Turning to the study itself: The study drew acute and convalescent COVID-19 samples from the United States, Italy and Spain. T cells, B-cell-depleted T cells, or PBMCs supplied cDNA or gDNA.

The TCR comes from a woman between 40 and 55 years old with acute or convalescent COVID-19. The sample was peripheral blood.

CDR3 nucleotides: TGTGCCACCAGTGTCGCGGGGGCCTATGGCTACACCTTC. Its protein product is CATSVAGAYGYTF. This chain connects TRBV24-1 to TRBJ1-2; weak D call: TRBD1 (6 bases). V lost 5 bases and J lost 4, with 10 bases in between. Germline V CDR1 and CDR2: KGHDR, SFDVKD. The CDR3 extends over 13 amino acids.